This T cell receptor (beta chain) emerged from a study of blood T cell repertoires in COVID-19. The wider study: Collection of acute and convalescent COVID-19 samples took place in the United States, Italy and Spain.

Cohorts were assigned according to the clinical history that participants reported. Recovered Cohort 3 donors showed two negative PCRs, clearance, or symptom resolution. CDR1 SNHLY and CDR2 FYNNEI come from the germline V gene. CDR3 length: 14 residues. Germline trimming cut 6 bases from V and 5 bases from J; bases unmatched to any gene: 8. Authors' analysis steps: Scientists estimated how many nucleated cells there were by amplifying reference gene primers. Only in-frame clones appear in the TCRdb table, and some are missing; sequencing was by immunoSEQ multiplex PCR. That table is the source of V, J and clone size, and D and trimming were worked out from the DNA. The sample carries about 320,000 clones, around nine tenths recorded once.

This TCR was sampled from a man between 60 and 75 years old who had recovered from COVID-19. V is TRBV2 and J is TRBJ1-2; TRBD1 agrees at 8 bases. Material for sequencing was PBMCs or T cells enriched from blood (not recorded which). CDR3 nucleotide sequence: TGTGCCAGCAGGGGGACAGGTTTTATTTATGGCTACACCTTC. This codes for CASRGTGFIYGYTF.